Here is one TCR beta chain with its context. Libraries were prepared by immunoSEQ multiplex PCR; TCRdb keeps only in-frame clonotypes and omits some of them. The top ten hold more than 7.5% of the sample, which has a few hundred thousand clones, about 88% seen once. This sample stems from a study of blood T cell repertoires in COVID-19. Study-level information: Sources were T cells, B-cell-depleted T cells, or PBMCs; the material itself was cDNA or gDNA.

Per the germline V gene, CDR1 is SEHNR and CDR2 is FQNEAQ (reference sequence). This CDR3 region has 14 residues. J was trimmed by 3 bases and V by 4 bases; bases with no gene match: 5. Individuals aged roughly 18 to 95 years were recruited from roughly 22 US areas. This chain joins TRBV7-9 and TRBJ1-1; 7 bases map to TRBD1. Sequencing was done on a sample of PBMCs or T cells enriched from blood (not recorded which). This clonotype was sampled from a woman aged 55 to 70 who had recovered from COVID-19. In nucleotides, the CDR3 is TGTGCCAGCAGCTCACAGGGGACAGACACTGAAGCTTTCTTT. It specifies CASSSQGTDTEAFF.